This TCR beta chain was captured in a study of blood T cell repertoires in COVID-19. The wider study: COVID-19 samples, acute and convalescent, were from the United States, Italy and Spain.

CDR1 is SGHRS and CDR2 is YFSETQ in the germline V gene. V was shortened by 4 bases and J by 3 bases, with 20 bases between the two germline ends. The CDR3 loop spans 16 amino acids. Assay used: immunoSEQ multiplex PCR; TCRdb lists only in-frame clones, some missing. The sample shows over 85,000 clones, over 75% of them seen only once. Sequenced material: peripheral blood. The chain employs TRBV5-1 and TRBJ2-7; D might be TRBD2 (6 bases). The TCR sequence derives from a man aged 55-75 years with acute or convalescent COVID-19. This CDR3 is CASSPLGGGLHYEQYF. The CDR3 DNA sequence: TGCGCCAGCAGCCCATTGGGGGGAGGCCTCCACTACGAGCAGTACTTC.